This TCR beta chain was identified in a study of Ad26.COV2.S vaccination and SARS-CoV-2 variants. Turning to the study itself: Ad26.COV2.S, an intramuscular injection, was given once or twice 56 days apart.

Treatment indicated: some 19 received Ad26.COV2.S at low or high dose, single or two shots; 5 received placebo; per-sample allocation not given. Sampling took place 63 days after the first vaccine or placebo injection. Worth noting for this clone: What it binds is not known.

Study-wide results and limits: The study found similar non-spike TCR breadth in vaccine and placebo recipients. Reported post-vaccination CD8+ and CD4+ T cell responses to spike showed substantial breadth. Placebo recipients trailed vaccine recipients in spike-specific TCR breadth.

Germline V gene lookup returns CDR1 DFQATT and CDR2 SNEGSKA (reference sequence). Between the trimmed V and J ends, which lost 0 bases and 7 bases, there was a span of 6 bases. CDR3 length: 11 residues. TCRdb's copy holds only in-frame clones and misses some; the assay was immunoSEQ multiplex PCR. The table includes about 350,000 clones, 80% to 90% detected once. This TCR was sampled from a person between 18 and 59 years old who received the Ad26.COV2.S COVID-19 vaccine or a placebo. The chain employs TRBV20-1 and TRBJ1-1; D is uncertain. Sequences were derived from peripheral blood, sampled in a trial of Ad26.COV2.S vaccine versus placebo. As DNA, the CDR3 is TGCAGTGCTAGAGACGGGGTTGAAGCTTTCTTT. As protein: CSARDGVEAFF.